The 5 T cell receptor beta chains reported below all come from one sample, sequenced in a study of control samples from healthy donors and cancer patients (dated by TCRdb to about 2020). Library prep was done by the immunoSEQ multiplex PCR assay. TCRdb limited this immuneACCESS table to in-frame rearrangements with V and J called. A share of clones is missing; checked studies link under half to unresolved V genes, and the rest is unexplained. This sample has some 200,000 clones in its table, and about 95% of those were observed once. The ten largest clones capture 1.5% of the sample. What was sequenced was blood. These receptors all stem from a man aged 45-65 years in good health.

V usage is TRBV6-1 and J usage is TRBJ2-2; 10 nucleotides match TRBD1. Germline assignment: CDR1 MNHNS and CDR2 SASEGT. This CDR3 is built from 16 residues. J lost 4 bases, V lost 4 bases, and 6 bases had no gene match. CDR3 loop: CASSGRGQGSTGELFF. DNA for the CDR3: TGTGCCAGCAGTGGACGGGGACAGGGGAGCACCGGGGAGCTGTTTTTT.

This sequence joins TRBV28 and TRBJ1-1; D is possibly TRBD1 (6 bases). Germline V CDR1 and CDR2: MDHEN, SYDVKM. The CDR3 runs to 14 residues. V gave up 2 bases and J gave up 8 bases, with 15 bases separating them. CDR3 coding DNA: TGTGCCAGCAGTTTAACCTCAGGGGCGGGGGAAGCTTTCTTT. Encoded protein: CASSLTSGAGEAFF.

V and J are TRBV5-1 and TRBJ1-1, with D hard to call. The CDR3 length is 14 residues. V dropped 0 bases and J dropped 1 base, with 7 bases sitting between them. Germline V gene data show CDR1 as SGHRS and CDR2 as YFSETQ. The CDR3 here is CASSLGQTNTEAFF. In DNA, the CDR3 is TGCGCCAGCAGCTTGGGGCAGACGAACACTGAAGCTTTCTTT. The full variable domain, in which reference TRBV5-1 and TRBJ1-1 provide the parts outside the CDR3, is KAGVTQTPRYLIKTRGQQVTLSCSPISGHRSVSWYQQTPGQGLQFLFEYFSETQRNKGNFPGRFSGRQFSNSRSEMNVSTLELGDSALYLCASSLGQTNTEAFFGQGTRLTVV.

This chain uses TRBV6-4 with TRBJ2-1, with 8 bases fitting TRBD2. Losses at the gene ends were 0 bases for V and 8 bases for J; bases not matched to a gene: 6. The CDR3 totals 15 residues. Looked up from germline, CDR1 is MRHNA and CDR2 is SNTAGT. The CDR3 protein is CASSDSGGGRYEQFF. CDR3 DNA sequence: TGTGCCAGCAGTGACTCGGGCGGGGGGCGTTATGAGCAGTTCTTC.

The chain employs TRBV6-6 and TRBJ2-3; D is perhaps TRBD2 (5 bases). The length of the CDR3 is 17 residues. The germline V gene has CDR1 MNHNY and CDR2 SVGAGI (reference sequence). V dropped 5 bases and J dropped 4 bases, with 22 bases sitting between them. The CDR3 region has the DNA TGTGCCAGCAGTCCGACCGGGGAGCTCAACGTCGCAGATACGCAGTATTTT. The encoded protein is CASSPTGELNVADTQYF.